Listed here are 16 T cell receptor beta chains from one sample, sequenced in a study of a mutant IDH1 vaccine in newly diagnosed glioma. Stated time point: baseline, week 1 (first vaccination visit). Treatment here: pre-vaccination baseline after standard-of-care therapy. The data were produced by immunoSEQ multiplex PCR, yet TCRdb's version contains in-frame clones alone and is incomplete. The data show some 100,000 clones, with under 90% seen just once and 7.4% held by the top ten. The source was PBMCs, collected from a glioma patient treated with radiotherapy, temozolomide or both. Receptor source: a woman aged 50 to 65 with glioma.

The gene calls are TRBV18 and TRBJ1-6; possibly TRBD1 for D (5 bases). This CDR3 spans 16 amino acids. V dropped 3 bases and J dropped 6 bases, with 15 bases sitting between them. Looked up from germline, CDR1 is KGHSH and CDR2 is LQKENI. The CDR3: CASSPAGTNFNSPLHF. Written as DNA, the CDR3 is TGTGCCAGCTCACCGGCCGGGACGAACTTTAATTCACCCCTCCACTTT.

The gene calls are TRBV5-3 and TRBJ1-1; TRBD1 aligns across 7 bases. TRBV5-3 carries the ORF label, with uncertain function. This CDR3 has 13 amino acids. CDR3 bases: TGTGCTCTACAGGGGACGGTGAACACTGAAGCTTTCTTT. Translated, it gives CALQGTVNTEAFF.

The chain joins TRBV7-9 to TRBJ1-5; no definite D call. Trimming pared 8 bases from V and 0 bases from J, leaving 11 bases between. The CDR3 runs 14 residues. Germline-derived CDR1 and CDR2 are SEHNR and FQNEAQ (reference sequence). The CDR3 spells CASGPGSSNQPQHF. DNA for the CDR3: TGTGCCAGCGGCCCAGGAAGTAGCAATCAGCCCCAGCATTTT.

DNA for the CDR3: TGTGCCAGTAGTATGGTCACAGGAGGGTATGGCTACACCTTC. As protein: CASSMVTGGYGYTF. V and J are TRBV19 and TRBJ1-2; possible D gene TRBD1, 5 bases. Germline values: CDR1 LNHDA, CDR2 SQIVND (reference sequence). The CDR3 extends over 14 amino acids. The V end lost 3 bases, the J end lost 5 bases, and 13 bases lay between the germline ends. Supplemented by reference TRBV19 and TRBJ1-2, the full variable domain reads DGGITQSPKYLFRKEGQNVTLSCEQNLNHDAMYWYRQDPGQGLRLIYYSQIVNDFQKGDIAEGYSVSREKKESFPLTVTSAQKNPTAFYLCASSMVTGGYGYTFGSGTRLTVV.

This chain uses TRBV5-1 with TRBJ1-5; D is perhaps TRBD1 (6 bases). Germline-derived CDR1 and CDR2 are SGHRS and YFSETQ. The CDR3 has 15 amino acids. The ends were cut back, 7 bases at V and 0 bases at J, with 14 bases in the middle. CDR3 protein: CASRRDRYSNQPQHF. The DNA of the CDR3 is TGCGCCAGCCGCCGAGACAGGTATAGCAATCAGCCCCAGCATTTT.

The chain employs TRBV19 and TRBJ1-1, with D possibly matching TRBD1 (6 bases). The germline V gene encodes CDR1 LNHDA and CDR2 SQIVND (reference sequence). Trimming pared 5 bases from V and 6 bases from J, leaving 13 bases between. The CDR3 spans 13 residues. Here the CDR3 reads CASSVDRIPEAFF. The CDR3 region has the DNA TGTGCCAGTAGTGTCGACAGGATCCCTGAAGCTTTCTTT.

CDR3 sequence (DNA): TGCGCCAGCAGCTTGGCCGGACAGGGAAACACCATATATTTT. Residues: CASSLAGQGNTIYF. The rearrangement uses TRBV5-1 and TRBJ1-3; tentative D call: TRBD1 (6 bases). Per the germline V gene, CDR1 is SGHRS and CDR2 is YFSETQ. The CDR3 spans 14 residues. V was trimmed by 0 bases and J by 4 bases, leaving 8 bases between them.

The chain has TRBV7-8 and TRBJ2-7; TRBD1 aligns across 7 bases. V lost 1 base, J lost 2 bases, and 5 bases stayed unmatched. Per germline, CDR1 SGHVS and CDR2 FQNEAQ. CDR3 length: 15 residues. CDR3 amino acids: CASSLGQGWAYEQYF. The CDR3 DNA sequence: TGTGCCAGCAGCTTAGGACAGGGATGGGCCTACGAGCAGTACTTC.

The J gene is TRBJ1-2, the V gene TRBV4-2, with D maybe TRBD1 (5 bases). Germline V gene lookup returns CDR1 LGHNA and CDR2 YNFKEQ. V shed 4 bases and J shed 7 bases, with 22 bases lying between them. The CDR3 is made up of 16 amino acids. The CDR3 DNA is TGTGCCAGCAGCCCGATGGTCAGGGCTCAAGAGGGTGGCTACACCTTC. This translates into CASSPMVRAQEGGYTF.

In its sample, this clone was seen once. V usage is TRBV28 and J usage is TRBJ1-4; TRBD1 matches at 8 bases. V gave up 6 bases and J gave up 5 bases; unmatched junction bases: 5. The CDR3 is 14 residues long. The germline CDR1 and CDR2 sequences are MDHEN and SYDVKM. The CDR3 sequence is CASRRDRPNEKLFF. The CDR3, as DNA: TGTGCCAGCAGGAGGGACAGGCCGAATGAAAAACTGTTTTTT.

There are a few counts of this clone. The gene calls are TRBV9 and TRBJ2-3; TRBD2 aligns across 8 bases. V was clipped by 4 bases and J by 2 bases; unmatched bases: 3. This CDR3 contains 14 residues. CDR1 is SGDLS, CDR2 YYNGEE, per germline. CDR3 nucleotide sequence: TGTGCCAGCAGCATTAGCGGGAACACAGATACGCAGTATTTT. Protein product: CASSISGNTDTQYF.

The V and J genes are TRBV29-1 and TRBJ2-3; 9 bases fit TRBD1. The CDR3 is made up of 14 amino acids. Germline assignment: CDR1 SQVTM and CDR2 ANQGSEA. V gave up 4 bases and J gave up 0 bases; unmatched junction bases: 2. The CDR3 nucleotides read TGCAGCGTTGGGGACAGGGCAAGCACAGATACGCAGTATTTT. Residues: CSVGDRASTDTQYF.

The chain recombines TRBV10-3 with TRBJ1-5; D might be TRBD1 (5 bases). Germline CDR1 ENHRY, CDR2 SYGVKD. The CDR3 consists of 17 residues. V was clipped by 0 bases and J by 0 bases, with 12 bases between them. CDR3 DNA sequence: TGTGCCATCAGTGAGTCTAGGGGCGGATATAGCAATCAGCCCCAGCATTTT. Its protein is CAISESRGGYSNQPQHF.

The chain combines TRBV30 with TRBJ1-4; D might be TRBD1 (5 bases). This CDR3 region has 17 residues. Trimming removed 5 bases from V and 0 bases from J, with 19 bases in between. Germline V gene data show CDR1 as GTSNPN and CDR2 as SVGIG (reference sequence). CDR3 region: CAWYPSGRGPTNEKLFF. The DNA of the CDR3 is TGTGCCTGGTATCCATCAGGAAGGGGCCCAACTAATGAAAAACTGTTTTTT.

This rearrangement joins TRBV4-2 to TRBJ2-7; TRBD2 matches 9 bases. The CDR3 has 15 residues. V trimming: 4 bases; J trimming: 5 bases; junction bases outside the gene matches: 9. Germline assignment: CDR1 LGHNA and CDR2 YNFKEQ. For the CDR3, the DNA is TGTGCCAGCAGCCCAACGGCGGGGGGGCGAGACGAGCAGTACTTC. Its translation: CASSPTAGGRDEQYF.

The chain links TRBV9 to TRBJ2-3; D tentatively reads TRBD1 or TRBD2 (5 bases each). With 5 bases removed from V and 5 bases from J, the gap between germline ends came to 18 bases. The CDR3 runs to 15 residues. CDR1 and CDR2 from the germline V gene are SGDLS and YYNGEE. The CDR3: CASSKGPKDKDTQYF. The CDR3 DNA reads TGTGCCAGCAGTAAGGGACCAAAAGATAAAGATACGCAGTATTTT.